These T cell receptor beta chains were read from a single sample in a study of blood T cells in healthy people across ages. TCRdb itself ran the 5' RACE reads through MiXCR, one entry per CDR3 protein. The sample has about a million distinct CDR3 sequences, more than 30% seen once; the top ten hold approximately 14%. Material for sequencing was blood. The receptors were gathered from a man in his late teens or twenties in good health. Both conserved end residues are part of each CDR3. A D gene is named only where the DNA matches it firmly. Where a row states a size, it is once, few, many or the class of an expanded clone; other rows omit it.

>TRBD1|many|TRBJ1-6|TRBV10-2
CASTEQGAKNSPLHF
TGCGCCAGCACAGAGCAGGGGGCTAAGAATTCACCCCTCCACTTT
>TRBD1|few|TRBJ1-2|TRBV6-2/TRBV6-3
CASRLDRGSYTF
TGTGCCAGCAGACTCGACAGGGGTAGCTACACCTTC
>NA|few|TRBJ2-3|TRBV19
CASMGISGNTDTQYF
TGTGCCAGTATGGGGATTAGCGGCAACACAGATACGCAGTATTTT
>NA|once|TRBJ1-2|TRBV20-1
CRARTALGGYTF
TGCAGGGCTAGGACAGCCCTTGGGGGCTACACCTTC
>TRBD1|NA|TRBJ1-1|TRBV20-1
CSARTGAPNTEAFF
TGCAGTGCTAGGACAGGGGCCCCGAACACTGAAGCTTTCTTT
>NA|NA|TRBJ2-7|TRBV4-3
CASSQVMTGTGRYEQYF
TGCGCCAGCAGCCAAGTTATGACCGGGACGGGGAGGTACGAGCAGTACTTC
>TRBD1|NA|TRBJ1-2|TRBV12-3/TRBV12-4
CASSPDRAFNYGYTF
TGTGCCAGCAGCCCAGACAGGGCTTTTAACTATGGCTACACCTTC
>TRBD1|NA|TRBJ2-5|TRBV3-1
CASSHMTGDLNEQYF
TGTGCCAGCAGCCATATGACAGGGGACTTGAATGAGCAGTACTTC
>NA|NA|TRBJ1-6|TRBV3-1
CASSQGGAPLHF
TGTGCCAGCAGCCAAGGAGGGGCACCCCTCCACTTT
>TRBD1|NA|TRBJ1-1|TRBV7-8
CASSWRAKGAELNTEAFF
TGTGCCAGCAGCTGGCGGGCCAAGGGGGCCGAATTGAACACTGAAGCTTTCTTT
>NA|NA|TRBJ1-5|TRBV6-2/TRBV6-3
CASSSSVLSNQPQHF
NA
>TRBD1|NA|TRBJ1-2|TRBV4-1
CASSPPLLGTGENGYTF
TGCGCCAGCAGCCCTCCCCTCTTGGGGACAGGGGAGAATGGCTACACCTTC
>NA|NA|TRBJ2-5|TRBV4-2
CASSLSGVRETQYF
TGTGCCAGCAGCTTATCGGGGGTCCGGGAGACCCAGTACTTC
>NA|many|TRBJ2-1|TRBV6-6
CASSSSPYNEQFF
TGTGCCAGCAGTTCTAGCCCATACAATGAGCAGTTCTTC
>TRBD2|NA|TRBJ2-7|TRBV20-1
CSATLGTSRWLGQYF
TGCAGTGCCACCCTGGGGACTAGCCGATGGTTAGGGCAGTACTTC
>NA|many|TRBJ2-7|TRBV3-1
CASSRRYEQYF
TGTGCCAGCAGTCGACGGTACGAGCAGTACTTC
>NA|NA|TRBJ1-5|TRBV5-5
CASSWGSGQSNQPQHF
TGTGCCAGCAGCTGGGGTAGCGGGCAGAGCAATCAGCCCCAGCATTTT
>TRBD2|NA|TRBJ2-1|TRBV20-1
CSARRLAGGLTYNEQFF
TGCAGTGCAAGGAGACTAGCGGGGGGTCTCACCTACAATGAGCAGTTCTTC
>NA|few|TRBJ2-4|TRBV11-3
CASSLVAGEAKNIQYF
TGTGCCAGCAGCTTAGTCGCAGGGGAAGCCAAAAACATTCAGTACTTC
>TRBD2|NA|TRBJ2-5|TRBV20-1
CSARSPQRGGETQYF
TGCAGTGCTAGATCCCCCCAGCGGGGGGGGGAGACCCAGTACTTC
>NA|few|TRBJ2-5|TRBV2
CASKEGETQYF
TGTGCCAGCAAGGAGGGAGAGACCCAGTACTTC
>NA|NA|TRBJ1-1|TRBV29-1
CSLVLRASNTEAFF
TGCAGCCTAGTTTTACGGGCGAGCAACACTGAAGCTTTCTTT
>NA|few|TRBJ2-7|TRBV4-2
CASSPETGGSQYF
TGTGCCAGCAGCCCCGAGACAGGTGGGAGTCAGTACTTC
>TRBD1|few|TRBJ1-6|TRBV14
CASSQGDRVHF
TGTGCCAGCAGCCAGGGGGACAGAGTCCACTTT
>NA|NA|TRBJ1-1|TRBV7-2
CASSHRTTNTEAFF
TGTGCCAGCAGCCATAGGACAACGAACACTGAAGCTTTCTTT
>NA|NA|TRBJ2-1|TRBV12-3/TRBV12-4
CASSPSRWEQFF
TGTGCCAGCAGCCCGTCGAGATGGGAGCAGTTCTTC
>TRBD1|NA|TRBJ1-4|TRBV30
CAWSTPDRGGNEKLFF
TGTGCCTGGAGTACTCCCGACAGGGGAGGCAATGAAAAACTGTTTTTT
>NA|few|TRBJ1-4|TRBV2
CASRLDRSSGEKLFF
TGTGCCAGCAGATTAGACAGGAGCTCAGGTGAAAAACTGTTTTTT
>NA|NA|TRBJ2-7|TRBV9
CASSAQGTYNEQYF
TGTGCCAGCAGCGCGCAGGGGACCTACAATGAGCAGTACTTC
>TRBD1|NA|TRBJ1-1|TRBV2
CASSVETGANTEAFF
TGTGCCAGCAGTGTGGAGACAGGGGCGAACACTGAAGCTTTCTTT
>NA|NA|TRBJ2-7|TRBV7-3
CASSLIGGTLYNEQYF
TGTGCCAGCAGCTTAATAGGGGGGACACTCTACAATGAGCAGTACTTC
>NA|NA|TRBJ1-5|TRBV10-3
CAISGDGNSNQPQHF
TGTGCCATCAGCGGCGACGGGAATAGCAATCAGCCCCAGCATTTT
>NA|few|TRBJ2-1|TRBV6-5
CASSYNRLGDEQFF
TGTGCCAGCAGTTACAACCGTCTAGGAGATGAGCAGTTCTTC
>TRBD1|NA|TRBJ1-1|TRBV12-3/TRBV12-4
CASRSTGGTEAFF
TGTGCCAGCAGATCCACAGGGGGCACTGAAGCTTTCTTT
>NA|NA|TRBJ2-3|TRBV5-1
CASNPLQGASDTQYF
TGCGCCAGCAACCCTCTACAGGGAGCCTCAGATACGCAGTATTTT
>NA|few|TRBJ1-4|TRBV12-3/TRBV12-4
CASSTLSEKLFF
TGTGCCAGCAGTACATTGTCTGAAAAACTGTTTTTT
>TRBD1|NA|TRBJ2-1|TRBV14
CASSQIDRQGLLSRLSSYNEQFF
TGTGCCAGCAGCCAAATCGATAGACAGGGTTTGTTATCGAGATTGAGCTCCTACAATGAGCAGTTCTTC
>TRBD2|NA|TRBJ2-7|TRBV7-2
CASSLDASGGRYEQYF
TGTGCCAGCAGCTTAGATGCCAGCGGGGGGCGATACGAGCAGTACTTC
>NA|NA|TRBJ2-1|TRBV7-2
CASSYAGTPRDEQFF
TGTGCCAGCAGCTACGCGGGGACACCTAGGGATGAGCAGTTCTTC
>NA|few|TRBJ1-2|TRBV12-3/TRBV12-4
CASSRFPGYTF
TGTGCCAGCAGCAGGTTTCCGGGCTACACCTTC
>NA|few|TRBJ2-3|TRBV7-2
CASSFRAGPTDTQYF
TGTGCCAGCAGCTTTCGCGCGGGACCCACAGATACGCAGTATTTT
>TRBD2|NA|TRBJ2-1|TRBV20-1
CSARVGTSPVEEQFF
TGCAGTGCTAGAGTCGGGACTAGTCCTGTAGAAGAGCAGTTCTTC
>TRBD1|few|TRBJ2-3|TRBV12-3/TRBV12-4
CASNKQGARNTQYF
TGTGCCAGCAACAAACAGGGGGCGAGAAATACGCAGTATTTT
>TRBD1|NA|TRBJ1-1|TRBV5-1
CASSPAGGADTEAFF
TGCGCCAGCAGCCCAGCAGGGGGCGCGGACACTGAAGCTTTCTTT
>NA|few|TRBJ2-1|TRBV20-1
CSASPGLNYNEQFF
TGCAGTGCTAGTCCAGGGCTTAACTACAATGAGCAGTTCTTC
>NA|NA|TRBJ2-1|TRBV7-2
CASSLGQRETQFF
TGTGCCAGCAGCTTAGGGCAGAGAGAGACCCAGTTCTTC
>NA|NA|TRBJ1-2|TRBV7-6
CASSVAAAGGYTF
TGTGCCAGCAGCGTAGCGGCTGCGGGTGGCTACACCTTC
>TRBD1|few|TRBJ1-2|TRBV12-3/TRBV12-4
CASRETGTGGIGSNYGYTF
TGTGCCAGCAGGGAAACCGGGACAGGGGGTATTGGGTCTAACTATGGCTACACCTTC